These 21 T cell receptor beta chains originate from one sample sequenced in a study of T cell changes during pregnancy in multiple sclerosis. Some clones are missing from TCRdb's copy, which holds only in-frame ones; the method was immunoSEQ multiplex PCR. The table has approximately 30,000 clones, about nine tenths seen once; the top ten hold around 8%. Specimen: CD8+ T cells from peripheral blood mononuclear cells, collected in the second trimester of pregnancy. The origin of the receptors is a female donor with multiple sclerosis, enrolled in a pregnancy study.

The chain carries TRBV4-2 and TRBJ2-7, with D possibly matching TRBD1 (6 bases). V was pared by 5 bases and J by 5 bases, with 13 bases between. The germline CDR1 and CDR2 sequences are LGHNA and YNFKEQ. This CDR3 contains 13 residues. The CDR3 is CASSSRDNHEQYF. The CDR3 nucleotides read TGTGCCAGCAGCTCCCGGGACAACCACGAGCAGTACTTC.

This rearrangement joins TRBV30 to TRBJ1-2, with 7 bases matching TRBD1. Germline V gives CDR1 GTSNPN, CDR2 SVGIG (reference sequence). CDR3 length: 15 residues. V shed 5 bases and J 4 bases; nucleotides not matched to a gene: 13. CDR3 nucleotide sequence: TGTGCCTGGGATCTCACCGGGACAGATGCCTATGGCTACACCTTC. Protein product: CAWDLTGTDAYGYTF.

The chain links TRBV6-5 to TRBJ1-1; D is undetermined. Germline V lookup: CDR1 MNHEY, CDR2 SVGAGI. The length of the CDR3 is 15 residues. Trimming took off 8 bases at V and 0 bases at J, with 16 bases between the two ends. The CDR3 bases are TGTGCCAGCTCCCCTTGGGCAGACATGAACACTGAAGCTTTCTTT. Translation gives CASSPWADMNTEAFF.

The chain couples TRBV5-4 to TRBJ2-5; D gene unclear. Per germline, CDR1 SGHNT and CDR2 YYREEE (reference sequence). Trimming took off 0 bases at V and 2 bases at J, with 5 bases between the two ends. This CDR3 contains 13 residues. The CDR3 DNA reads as TGTGCCAGCAGCTTGGGCGCGCAAGAGACCCAGTACTTC. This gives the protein CASSLGAQETQYF. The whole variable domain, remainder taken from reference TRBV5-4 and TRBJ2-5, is ETGVTQSPTHLIKTRGQQVTLRCSSQSGHNTVSWYQQALGQGPQFIFQYYREEENGRGNFPPRFSGLQFPNYSSELNVNALELDDSALYLCASSLGAQETQYFGPGTRLLVL.

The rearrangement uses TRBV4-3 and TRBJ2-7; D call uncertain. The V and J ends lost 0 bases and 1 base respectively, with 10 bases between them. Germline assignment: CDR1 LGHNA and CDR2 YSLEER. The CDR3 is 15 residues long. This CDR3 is CASSQEWAESYEQYF. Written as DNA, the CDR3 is TGCGCCAGCAGCCAAGAATGGGCAGAGTCCTACGAGCAGTACTTC.

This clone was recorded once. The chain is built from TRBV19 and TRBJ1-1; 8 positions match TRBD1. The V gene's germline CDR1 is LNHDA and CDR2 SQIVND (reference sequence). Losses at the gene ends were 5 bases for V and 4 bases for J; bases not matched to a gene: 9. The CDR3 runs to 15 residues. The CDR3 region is CASSGRTGMVTEAFF. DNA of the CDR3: TGTGCCAGTAGTGGTAGGACAGGGATGGTCACTGAAGCTTTCTTT.

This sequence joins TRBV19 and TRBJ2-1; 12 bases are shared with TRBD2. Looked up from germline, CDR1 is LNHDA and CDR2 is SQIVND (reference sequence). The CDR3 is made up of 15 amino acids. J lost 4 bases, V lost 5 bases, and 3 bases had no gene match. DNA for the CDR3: TGTGCCAGTAGTGTGGGACTAGCGGGTTACAATGAGCAGTTCTTC. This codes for CASSVGLAGYNEQFF.

CDR3 loop: CASSLPRAVYGYTF. The DNA for the CDR3 is TGTGCCAGCAGCTTACCCAGGGCGGTCTATGGCTACACCTTC. The chain links TRBV5-4 to TRBJ1-2, with D possibly being TRBD1 (5 bases). Per the germline V gene, CDR1 is SGHNT and CDR2 is YYREEE (reference sequence). The V and J ends lost 2 bases and 4 bases respectively, with 12 bases between them. The CDR3 loop spans 14 amino acids. The entire variable domain, with the rest obtained from reference TRBV5-4 and TRBJ1-2, is as follows: ETGVTQSPTHLIKTRGQQVTLRCSSQSGHNTVSWYQQALGQGPQFIFQYYREEENGRGNFPPRFSGLQFPNYSSELNVNALELDDSALYLCASSLPRAVYGYTFGSGTRLTVV.

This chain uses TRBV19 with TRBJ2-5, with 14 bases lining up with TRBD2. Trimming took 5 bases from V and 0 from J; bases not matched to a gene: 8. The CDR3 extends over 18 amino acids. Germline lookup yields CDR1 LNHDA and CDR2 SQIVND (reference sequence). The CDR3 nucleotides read TGTGCCAGTAGTCCCGGGACTAGCGGGGGATCGTACCAAGAGACCCAGTACTTC. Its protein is CASSPGTSGGSYQETQYF.

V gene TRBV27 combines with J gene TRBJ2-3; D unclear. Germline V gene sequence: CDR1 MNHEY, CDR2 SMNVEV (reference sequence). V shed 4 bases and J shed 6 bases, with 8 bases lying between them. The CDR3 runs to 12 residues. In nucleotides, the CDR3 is TGTGCCAGCAGTTCAAGAGCTGATACGCAGTATTTT. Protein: CASSSRADTQYF.

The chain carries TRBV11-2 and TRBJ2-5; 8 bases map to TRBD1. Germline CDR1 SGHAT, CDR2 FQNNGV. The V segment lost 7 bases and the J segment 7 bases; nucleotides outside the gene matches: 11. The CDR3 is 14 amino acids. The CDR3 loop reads CASITVRGQGTQYF. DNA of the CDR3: TGTGCCAGCATCACGGTCAGGGGGCAGGGGACCCAGTACTTC. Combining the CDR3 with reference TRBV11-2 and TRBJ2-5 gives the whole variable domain EAGVAQSPRYKIIEKRQSVAFWCNPISGHATLYWYQQILGQGPKLLIQFQNNGVVDDSQLPKDRFSAERLKGVDSTLKIQPAKLEDSAVYLCASITVRGQGTQYFGPGTRLLVL.

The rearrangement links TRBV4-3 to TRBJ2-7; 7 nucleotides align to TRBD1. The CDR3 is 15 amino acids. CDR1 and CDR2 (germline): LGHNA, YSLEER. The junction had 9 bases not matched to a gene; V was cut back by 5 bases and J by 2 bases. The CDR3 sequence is CASSARDSSPYEQYF. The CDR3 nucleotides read TGCGCCAGCAGCGCCCGGGACAGCTCTCCCTACGAGCAGTACTTC.

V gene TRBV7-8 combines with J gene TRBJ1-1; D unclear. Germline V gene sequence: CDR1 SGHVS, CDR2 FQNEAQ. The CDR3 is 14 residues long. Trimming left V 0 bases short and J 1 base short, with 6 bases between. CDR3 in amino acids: CASSLAPGNTEAFF. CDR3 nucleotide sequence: TGTGCCAGCAGCTTAGCGCCGGGGAACACTGAAGCTTTCTTT.

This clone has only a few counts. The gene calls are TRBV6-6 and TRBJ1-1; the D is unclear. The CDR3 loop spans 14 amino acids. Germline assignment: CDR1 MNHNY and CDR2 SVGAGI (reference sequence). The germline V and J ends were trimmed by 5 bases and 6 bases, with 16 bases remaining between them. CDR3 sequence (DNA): TGTGCCAGCAGTCAAATGACGGGAAGGGCTGAAGCTTTCTTT. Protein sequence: CASSQMTGRAEAFF.

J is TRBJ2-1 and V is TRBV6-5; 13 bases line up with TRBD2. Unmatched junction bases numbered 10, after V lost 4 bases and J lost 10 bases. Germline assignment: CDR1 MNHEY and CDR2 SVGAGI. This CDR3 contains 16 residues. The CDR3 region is CASSSWTSGGPGEQFF. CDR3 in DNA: TGTGCCAGCAGTTCCTGGACTAGCGGGGGCCCAGGGGAGCAGTTCTTC.

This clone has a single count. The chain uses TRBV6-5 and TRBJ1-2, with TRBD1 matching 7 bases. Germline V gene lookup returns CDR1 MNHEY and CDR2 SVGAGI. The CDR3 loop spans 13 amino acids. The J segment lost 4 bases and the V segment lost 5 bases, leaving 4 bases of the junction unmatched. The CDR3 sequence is CASSPDRSYGYTF. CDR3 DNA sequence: TGTGCCAGCAGTCCGGACAGGAGCTATGGCTACACCTTC.

The CDR3 reads CASSARLAGANNEQFF. The CDR3 nucleotides read TGCGCCAGCAGTGCTCGGTTAGCGGGGGCCAACAATGAGCAGTTCTTC. The V gene is TRBV10-1, the J gene TRBJ2-1, with TRBD2 matching 9 bases. V shed 4 bases and J 5 bases; nucleotides not matched to a gene: 9. The CDR3 is made up of 16 amino acids. The germline CDR1 and CDR2 sequences are WNHNN and SYGVQD (reference sequence).

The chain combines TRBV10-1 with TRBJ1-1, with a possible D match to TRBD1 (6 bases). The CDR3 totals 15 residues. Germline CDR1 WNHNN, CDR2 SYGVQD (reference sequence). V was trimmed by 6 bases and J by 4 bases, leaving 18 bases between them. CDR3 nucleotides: TGCGCCAGCAGGAGGTGGGAACAGGGAACCACTGAAGCTTTCTTT. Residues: CASRRWEQGTTEAFF.

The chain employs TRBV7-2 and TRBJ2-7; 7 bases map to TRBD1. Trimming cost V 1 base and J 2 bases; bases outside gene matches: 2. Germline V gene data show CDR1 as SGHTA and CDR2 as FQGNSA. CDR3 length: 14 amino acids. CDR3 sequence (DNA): TGTGCCAGCAGCTTAGGGCAGGGGGCCTACGAGCAGTACTTC. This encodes CASSLGQGAYEQYF.

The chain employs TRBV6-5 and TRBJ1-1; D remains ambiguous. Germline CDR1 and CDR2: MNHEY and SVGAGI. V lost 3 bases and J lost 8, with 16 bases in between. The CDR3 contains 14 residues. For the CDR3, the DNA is TGTGCCAGCAGTTATTTCTTCCTCGGAGGGGAAGCTTTCTTT. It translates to CASSYFFLGGEAFF.

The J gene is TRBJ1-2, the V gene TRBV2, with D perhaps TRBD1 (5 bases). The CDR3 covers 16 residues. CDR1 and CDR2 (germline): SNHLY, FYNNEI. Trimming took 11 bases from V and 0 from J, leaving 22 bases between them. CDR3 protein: CARQLRQKNANYGYTF. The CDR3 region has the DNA TGTGCCCGCCAACTACGACAGAAGAATGCTAACTATGGCTACACCTTC.